The 18 T cell receptor beta chains below were found in one sample sequenced in a study of CD4 T cells in relation to SARS-CoV-2 and coronaviruses. Data came from immunoSEQ multiplex PCR; TCRdb stores just in-frame clones and leaves some out. The sample lists roughly 41,000 clones, under 90% seen once, with 4.5% to 5% in the top ten. For these receptors, no antigen is known. Material for sequencing was naive CD4+ T cells from PBMCs, cultured in vitro. Subset specified: naive CD4+ T cells isolated by negative enrichment. All receptors derive from an adult with COVID-19.

The chain has TRBV5-1 and TRBJ2-7, with TRBD2 as a possible D gene (6 bases). The CDR3 contains 19 residues. V was pared by 4 bases and J by 1 base, with 27 bases between. From germline, CDR1 is SGHRS and CDR2 YFSETQ. The CDR3, as DNA: TGCGCCAGCAGCGAGGATCTTTCCCGGAGGGCAAGGCGGTCCTACGAGCAGTACTTC. Protein product: CASSEDLSRRARRSYEQYF.

This rearrangement joins TRBV6-1 to TRBJ2-2; TRBD2 matches at 9 bases. The CDR3 spans 17 residues. With V trimmed by 1 base and J by 7 bases, 10 bases remained unmatched. Germline-derived CDR1 and CDR2 are MNHNS and SASEGT. The DNA of the CDR3 is TGTGCCAGCAGTGAAGTAGGTAGCGGGAGAGGTGGCGGGGAGCTGTTTTTT. Its translation: CASSEVGSGRGGGELFF.

This clone was counted between two and nine times. The chain is built from TRBV6-1 and TRBJ2-7, with 10 bases aligning to TRBD2. The junction had 4 bases not matched to a gene; V was cut back by 1 base and J by 4 bases. Germline CDR1 is MNHNS and CDR2 is SASEGT. The CDR3 is 15 residues long. The CDR3 nucleotides are TGTGCCAGCAGTGAAGGGGCTAGCGGGAGTTACGAGCAGTACTTC. It codes for CASSEGASGSYEQYF.

This clone was seen only once. V is TRBV5-1 and J is TRBJ2-1; 10 nucleotides align to TRBD2. The CDR3 loop spans 15 amino acids. Germline assignment: CDR1 SGHRS and CDR2 YFSETQ. The V gene end was trimmed by 2 bases and the J gene end by 3 bases; junction bases not matched to a gene: 2. CDR3 nucleotides: TGCGCCAGCAGCTTAACTAGCGGGGTCTACAATGAGCAGTTCTTC. Protein product: CASSLTSGVYNEQFF.

J is TRBJ1-6 and V is TRBV5-5; D uncertain. The germline CDR1 and CDR2 sequences are SGHKS and YYEKEE (reference sequence). The CDR3 length is 16 residues. Trimming cost V 4 bases and J 7 bases, with 18 bases left between them. CDR3 loop: CASSPRTEGYNSPLHF. In nucleotides, the CDR3 is TGTGCCAGCAGCCCTCGGACCGAAGGCTACAATTCACCCCTCCACTTT.

This clone has a handful of counts. The genes are TRBV27 and TRBJ2-1; TRBD1 might be the D (6 bases). The V end lost 2 bases, the J end lost 3 bases, and 11 bases lay between the germline ends. Germline lookup yields CDR1 MNHEY and CDR2 SMNVEV (reference sequence). The CDR3 is made up of 15 amino acids. CDR3 protein: CASSLRSGVYNEQFF. CDR3 nucleotides: TGTGCCAGCAGTTTAAGGTCAGGGGTCTACAATGAGCAGTTCTTC.

The J gene is TRBJ1-4, the V gene TRBV6-1, with 8 bases fitting TRBD1. With 3 bases clipped from V and 6 bases from J, the junction kept 3 bases outside the gene matches. Germline assignment: CDR1 MNHNS and CDR2 SASEGT. The CDR3 length is 14 residues. CDR3 DNA sequence: TGTGCCAGCAGTGACAGGGGGCGCCATGAAAAACTGTTTTTT. Translated: CASSDRGRHEKLFF.

The rearrangement joins TRBV4-2 to TRBJ2-7, with 8 bases identical to TRBD2. Per the germline V gene, CDR1 is LGHNA and CDR2 is YNFKEQ. The V segment lost 0 bases and the J segment 3 bases; nucleotides outside the gene matches: 4. The length of the CDR3 is 15 residues. The CDR3 loop reads CASSQDWLAGYEQYF. In DNA, the CDR3 is TGTGCCAGCAGCCAAGATTGGCTAGCGGGCTACGAGCAGTACTTC.

This chain connects TRBV5-1 to TRBJ2-5; 10 positions match TRBD2. With V trimmed by 3 bases and J by 5 bases, 13 bases remained unmatched. The CDR3 has 17 amino acids. Germline V gene data show CDR1 as SGHRS and CDR2 as YFSETQ. The CDR3 region is CASSSRASGRKSETQYF. The CDR3 DNA is TGCGCCAGCAGCTCGCGGGCTAGCGGGAGAAAATCGGAGACCCAGTACTTC.

The chain links TRBV2 to TRBJ1-2; 7 bases fit TRBD1. CDR1 SNHLY and CDR2 FYNNEI come from the germline V gene. The CDR3 extends over 13 amino acids. Trimming at V came to 7 bases and at J to 8 bases, leaving 10 bases not matched to a gene. Written as DNA, the CDR3 is TGTGCCAGCACCCAGGGGGACTATGAGGGCTACACCTTC. As protein: CASTQGDYEGYTF. The full variable domain, rest sourced from reference TRBV2 and TRBJ1-2, is EPEVTQTPSHQVTQMGQEVILRCVPISNHLYFYWYRQILGQKVEFLVSFYNNEISEKSEIFDDQFSVERPDGSNFTLKIRSTKLEDSAMYFCASTQGDYEGYTFGSGTRLTVV.

V gene TRBV19 combines with J gene TRBJ2-7; 7 bases match TRBD1. J was trimmed by 3 bases and V by 4 bases; bases with no gene match: 0. Germline V gene data show CDR1 as LNHDA and CDR2 as SQIVND (reference sequence). This CDR3 region has 12 residues. In DNA form, the CDR3 reads TGTGCCAGTAGTACAGGGGGCTACGAGCAGTACTTC. This codes for CASSTGGYEQYF.

This chain joins TRBV18 and TRBJ2-5; TRBD2 aligns across 7 bases. This CDR3 has 14 residues. The germline gives CDR1 KGHSH, CDR2 LQKENI. V lost 5 bases to trimming and J lost 1 base; unmatched junction nucleotides: 4. CDR3 in amino acids: CASSAGTTQETQYF. CDR3 nucleotide sequence: TGTGCCAGCTCAGCCGGGACTACCCAAGAGACCCAGTACTTC.

V gene TRBV5-5 combines with J gene TRBJ2-5, with a possible D match to TRBD1 (5 bases). Between the trimmed V and J ends, which lost 4 bases and 1 base, there was a span of 11 bases. CDR3 length equals 14 residues. Germline V gene data show CDR1 as SGHKS and CDR2 as YYEKEE (reference sequence). For the CDR3, the DNA is TGTGCCAGCAGCCGTGGGCAGGGCCAAGAGACCCAGTACTTC. Translated: CASSRGQGQETQYF.

This chain links TRBV4-2 with TRBJ2-7, with D maybe TRBD1 (6 bases). The germline V gene encodes CDR1 LGHNA and CDR2 YNFKEQ. The CDR3 extends over 14 amino acids. Trimming stripped 5 bases from V and 3 bases from J, with 14 bases between. The CDR3 DNA reads as TGTGCCAGCAGCGAGGACAGAAACCTCTACGAGCAGTACTTC. This translates into CASSEDRNLYEQYF.

The chain combines TRBV7-8 with TRBJ2-5; tentatively, D is TRBD2 (5 bases). This CDR3 spans 14 amino acids. V lost 3 bases to trimming and J lost 1 base, with 9 bases between them. Per the germline V gene, CDR1 is SGHVS and CDR2 is FQNEAQ. The CDR3 DNA reads TGTGCCAGCAGCTTCCGGGCGGGCCAAGAGACCCAGTACTTC. This encodes CASSFRAGQETQYF.

This sequence joins TRBV9 and TRBJ2-5, with D perhaps TRBD1 or TRBD2 (5 bases each). The germline CDR1 and CDR2 sequences are SGDLS and YYNGEE. This CDR3 region has 15 residues. The V end was cut by 3 bases, the J end by 4 bases, with 16 bases between. The CDR3 nucleotides are TGTGCCAGCAGCGGGGGGACCTCCTTCGGAGAGACCCAGTACTTC. Protein sequence: CASSGGTSFGETQYF.

This chain links TRBV6-2 or TRBV6-3 with TRBJ2-1, with TRBD2 as a possible D gene (6 bases). V was shortened by 5 bases and J by 1 base, with 18 bases between the two germline ends. The CDR3 extends over 17 amino acids. The germline CDR1 and CDR2 sequences are MNHEY and SVGEGT. CDR3 amino acids: CASSPPDGRRSYNEQFF. The CDR3, as DNA: TGTGCCAGCAGTCCCCCTGACGGGAGAAGATCCTACAATGAGCAGTTCTTC.

This clone occurred a few times. V gene TRBV2 combines with J gene TRBJ2-7, with 7 bases fitting TRBD1. CDR1 is SNHLY and CDR2 is FYNNEI in the germline V gene. The CDR3 totals 12 residues. Trimming removed 6 bases from V and 4 bases from J; junction bases left unmatched: 3. CDR3 loop: CASSRDRYEQYF. The DNA for the CDR3 is TGTGCCAGCAGCCGGGACAGATACGAGCAGTACTTC.